Below are 3 T cell receptor beta chains sequenced from a single sample in a study of read filtering for tumor transcriptome and immune sequencing. The library was built from roughly 400 ng RNA with molecular barcoded adaptors for alpha/delta and beta/gamma chains. TCRdb re-called the reads through MiXCR, storing one row per CDR3 protein. The sample has about 37,000 distinct CDR3 sequences; approximately 12% are singletons. The sequenced material came from a population of CD138-negative cells sorted from bone marrow. The receptors shown here come from a donor at least 40 years old with multiple myeloma.

The chain combines TRBV5-1 with TRBJ2-1; 7 bases fit TRBD1. There are 15 residues in the CDR3. Trimming took 4 bases from V and 2 from J; bases not matched to a gene: 6. Germline V CDR1 and CDR2: SGHRS, YFSETQ. The CDR3 coding sequence is TGCGCCAGCAGCCTAGGACAGGACGCCTACAATGAGCAGTTCTTC. It yields the protein CASSLGQDAYNEQFF.

For this clonotype: Because the CDR3 is missing its conserved closing phenylalanine or tryptophan, this is likely a read error. The chain is built from TRBV19 and TRBJ2-1; D perhaps matches TRBD1 (6 bases). Germline assignment: CDR1 LNHDA and CDR2 SQIVND (reference sequence). Trimming pared 5 bases from V and 6 bases from J, leaving 20 bases between. CDR3 length: 16 residues. CDR3 region: CASSSRTEGYGNEQFL. Here the CDR3 DNA reads TGTGCCAGTAGTTCCCGGACAGAGGGCTATGGCAATGAGCAGTTCCTC.

This clonotype occurred a few times. The rearrangement links TRBV5-5 to TRBJ2-2; D gene ambiguous. This CDR3 is built from 18 residues. Germline V gene lookup returns CDR1 SGHKS and CDR2 YYEKEE (reference sequence). V lost 4 bases and J 0 bases, leaving 19 bases between the germline ends. The DNA of the CDR3 is TGTGCCAGCAGCCGGCAACCGGCTGGCATCGCGAACACCGGGGAGCTGTTTTTT. It specifies CASSRQPAGIANTGELFF.